The clone carrying this T cell receptor beta chain was found many times. Its antigen remains unidentified. TCRdb analysed the 5' RACE reads with MiXCR anew, one entry per CDR3 protein. The data show some 390,000 distinct CDR3 sequences, with 18% seen just once and 15% to 20% held by the top ten. The sample originates from a study of T cells after yellow fever vaccination. Study-wide context: Each low-cell-number fraction was prepared by means of SMART-Seq v4 Ultra Low Input.

J gave up 3 bases and V 6 bases, and 3 bases lay outside the gene matches. The CDR3 sequence is 14 residues long. General observations from the study: Most clones from primary vaccination were detected again post-booster (approximately 96% CD4, 88% CD8). The study noted that FACS-sorted repertoires could contain abundant clonotypes contaminating from the bulk population.

The chain is built from TRBV12-3 or TRBV12-4 and TRBJ2-2; 8 bases agree with TRBD1. Here the sequenced sample was PBMCs, taken before the yellow fever booster vaccination. The receptor was derived from a man between 18 and 29 years old who received the YFV17D yellow fever vaccine. Here the CDR3 reads CASRGQEDTGELFF. The CDR3 DNA reads TGTGCCAGCAGGGGACAGGAGGACACCGGGGAGCTGTTTTTT.